A single sample is the source of the 30 T cell receptor beta chains below, sequenced in a study of CD8 T cells in Susac syndrome. With random hexamers, roughly 0.45 to 1 ug RNA was reverse transcribed. TCRdb reprocessed the immunoSEQ multiplex PCR reads with MiXCR, giving one entry per CDR3 protein. This table has approximately 190,000 distinct CDR3 sequences, more than 85% appearing once. The sequenced sample consisted of CD8+ T cells from PBMCs. These receptors came from a human donor with Susac syndrome.

The rearrangement uses TRBV29-1 and TRBJ1-2; D is possibly TRBD1 (6 bases). The CDR3 consists of 16 residues. Germline V gene lookup returns CDR1 SQVTM and CDR2 ANQGSEA. Trimming pared 0 bases from V and 4 bases from J, leaving 18 bases between. The CDR3, as DNA: TGCAGCGTTGAAGATGGGAGGGGGGGGCCGAGCTATGGCTACACCTTC. This codes for CSVEDGRGGPSYGYTF.

J is TRBJ1-5 and V is TRBV19, with D unclear. Per the germline V gene, CDR1 is LNHDA and CDR2 is SQIVND (reference sequence). CDR3 length equals 15 residues. The ends were cut back, 7 bases at V and 5 bases at J, with 18 bases in the middle. Here the CDR3 reads CASMERGYFDQPQHF. CDR3 in DNA: TGTGCCAGTATGGAGCGGGGATACTTTGATCAGCCCCAGCATTTT.

V is TRBV20-1 and J is TRBJ2-2; 12 positions match TRBD2. CDR3 size: 19 residues. Trimming took 2 bases from V and 4 from J; bases not matched to a gene: 14. Per the germline V gene, CDR1 is DFQATT and CDR2 is SNEGSKA (reference sequence). The CDR3 DNA follows: TGCAGTGCTAGACGGCGGACTAGCGGGGAAATATGGAGCACCGGGGAGCTGTTTTTT. It translates to CSARRRTSGEIWSTGELFF.

V and J are TRBV11-2 and TRBJ2-1; D gene ambiguous. Trimming cost V 6 bases and J 5 bases, with 11 bases left between them. Germline lookup yields CDR1 SGHAT and CDR2 FQNNGV. The CDR3 has 13 amino acids. This CDR3 is CASRWVVDNEQFF. The CDR3 nucleotides read TGTGCCAGCAGATGGGTGGTGGACAATGAGCAGTTCTTC.

This clonotype was detected only a few times. V usage is TRBV7-9 and J usage is TRBJ2-7; 9 bases align to TRBD2. The germline V gene has CDR1 SEHNR and CDR2 FQNEAQ (reference sequence). CDR3 length equals 13 residues. Trimming at V came to 5 bases and at J to 3 bases, leaving 2 bases not matched to a gene. The DNA for the CDR3 is TGTGCCAGCAGCGGGACTAGCAGCTACGAGCAGTACTTC. Protein sequence: CASSGTSSYEQYF. Filled out from reference TRBV7-9 and TRBJ2-7, the complete variable domain reads DTGVSQNPRHKITKRGQNVTFRCDPISEHNRLYWYRQTLGQGPEFLTYFQNEAQLEKSRLLSDRFSAERPKGSFSTLEIQRTEQGDSAMYLCASSGTSSYEQYFGPGTRLTVT.

The rearrangement uses TRBV11-1 and TRBJ1-2; no definite D call. The CDR3 sequence is 14 residues long. V was shortened by 5 bases and J by 0 bases, with 10 bases between the two germline ends. Germline V gene lookup returns CDR1 SGHAT and CDR2 FQDESV (reference sequence). This CDR3 reads CASSVDGANYGYTF. DNA of the CDR3: TGTGCCAGCAGCGTGGACGGAGCTAACTATGGCTACACCTTC.

J is TRBJ2-1 and V is TRBV24-1; a weak D match, TRBD2 (7 bases). From germline, CDR1 is KGHDR and CDR2 SFDVKD. V was shortened by 7 bases and J by 0 bases, with 18 bases between the two germline ends. The CDR3 contains 17 residues. The CDR3 DNA follows: TGTGCCACCAGCTCCCGTCTAGCGGACAGCTCCTACAATGAGCAGTTCTTC. Translation: CATSSRLADSSYNEQFF.

The chain recombines TRBV18 with TRBJ1-5, with 8 bases aligning to TRBD1. CDR1 and CDR2 (germline): KGHSH, LQKENI. CDR3 size: 13 residues. J lost 6 bases, V lost 3 bases, and 1 base had no gene match. The CDR3 DNA follows: TGTGCCAGCTCACCTACAGGGGGTCAGCCCCAGCATTTT. This codes for CASSPTGGQPQHF.

The rearrangement uses TRBV15 and TRBJ2-7; the match to TRBD2 covers 7 bases. CDR3 length equals 16 residues. CDR1 and CDR2 from the germline V gene are LNHNV and YYDKDF (reference sequence). The junction had 5 bases not matched to a gene; V was cut back by 0 bases and J by 0 bases. The CDR3 reads CATSREGGADSYEQYF. CDR3 bases: TGTGCCACCAGCAGAGAGGGAGGGGCCGACTCCTACGAGCAGTACTTC.

This chain connects TRBV20-1 to TRBJ2-1; TRBD2 is a possible D gene (5 bases). The V end was cut by 3 bases, the J end by 5 bases, with 17 bases between. The CDR3 extends over 15 amino acids. Germline V gives CDR1 DFQATT, CDR2 SNEGSKA (reference sequence). The CDR3: CSASNPRDQDNEQFF. As DNA, the CDR3 is TGCAGTGCTAGCAACCCCCGGGATCAGGACAATGAGCAGTTCTTC.

This chain uses TRBV29-1 with TRBJ2-1; D gene unclear. Germline CDR1 and CDR2: SQVTM and ANQGSEA. This CDR3 spans 11 amino acids. The V gene lost 8 bases and the J gene lost 11 bases, with 16 bases spanning the gap. The DNA for the CDR3 is TGCAGCCTACCCTCGTCTGGGCAGCAGTTCTTC. It encodes CSLPSSGQQFF.

V and J are TRBV27 and TRBJ2-2; 10 nucleotides match TRBD2. Germline V gene sequence: CDR1 MNHEY, CDR2 SMNVEV (reference sequence). The CDR3 has 17 residues. The junction had 4 bases not matched to a gene; V was cut back by 3 bases and J by 0 bases. CDR3 nucleotides: TGTGCCAGCAGTTTGGAAACTAGCGGGGCGAACACCGGGGAGCTGTTTTTT. Translated: CASSLETSGANTGELFF.

This rearrangement joins TRBV4-1 to TRBJ2-3; 11 bases line up with TRBD1. Germline CDR1 reads MGHRA; CDR2 reads YSYEKL. J was trimmed by 4 bases and V by 3 bases; bases with no gene match: 6. This CDR3 is built from 16 residues. The CDR3 region has the DNA TGCGCCAGCAGCCACCCGGGACAGGGGGTATCAGATACGCAGTATTTT. This translates into CASSHPGQGVSDTQYF.

V and J are TRBV15 and TRBJ2-2, with D unresolved. CDR1 is LNHNV and CDR2 is YYDKDF in the germline V gene (reference sequence). V was trimmed by 0 bases and J by 0 bases, leaving 14 bases between them. The CDR3 contains 18 residues. CDR3 sequence: CATSRDNSEFANTGELFF. CDR3 DNA: TGTGCCACCAGCAGAGATAACTCCGAATTCGCGAACACCGGGGAGCTGTTTTTT.

The chain carries TRBV29-1 and TRBJ1-1, with 9 bases matching TRBD1. The CDR3 length is 12 residues. Germline assignment: CDR1 SQVTM and CDR2 ANQGSEA. V shed 6 bases, J shed 4 bases, and the junction held 3 bases outside the gene matches. As DNA, the CDR3 is TGCAGCGTCGCGGACAGGGGCACTGAAGCTTTCTTT. As protein: CSVADRGTEAFF.

This chain joins TRBV16 and TRBJ2-5; D unclear. Germline V gene sequence: CDR1 KGHSY, CDR2 FQNENV. The ends were cut back, 4 bases at V and 2 bases at J, with 8 bases in the middle. This CDR3 spans 13 amino acids. In nucleotides, the CDR3 is TGTGCCAGCAGCCGGGCCGGACAAGAGACCCAGTACTTC. Its protein product is CASSRAGQETQYF. The full variable domain, in which reference TRBV16 and TRBJ2-5 provide the parts outside the CDR3, is GEEVAQTPKHLVRGEGQKAKLYCAPIKGHSYVFWYQQVLKNEFKFLISFQNENVFDETGMPKERFSAKCLPNSPCSLEIQATKLEDSAVYFCASSRAGQETQYFGPGTRLLVL.

The chain has TRBV6-5 and TRBJ1-5, with D tentatively TRBD1 (5 bases). This CDR3 is 15 amino acids long. V was trimmed by 0 bases and J by 3 bases, leaving 9 bases between them. Germline V gene lookup returns CDR1 MNHEY and CDR2 SVGAGI. CDR3 sequence: CASSYSGELNQPQHF. CDR3 DNA: TGTGCCAGCAGTTACTCAGGGGAGCTCAATCAGCCCCAGCATTTT.

The chain links TRBV20-1 to TRBJ1-3; D gene uncertain. There are 12 residues in the CDR3. V was clipped by 6 bases and J by 0 bases, with 6 bases between them. Germline V gene data show CDR1 as DFQATT and CDR2 as SNEGSKA (reference sequence). The CDR3 sequence is CSALISGNTIYF. The CDR3 coding sequence is TGCAGTGCCCTTATCTCTGGAAACACCATATATTTT.

The chain uses TRBV12-3 or TRBV12-4 and TRBJ2-7; the D is unclear. The V and J ends lost 5 bases and 2 bases respectively, with 10 bases between them. The CDR3 loop spans 13 amino acids. The CDR3 DNA reads TGTGCCAGCAGTACCCACCCTCCCTACGAGCAGTACTTC. Protein: CASSTHPPYEQYF.

The chain uses TRBV9 and TRBJ1-5; D unresolved. The CDR3 is 14 amino acids. Germline V gene data show CDR1 as SGDLS and CDR2 as YYNGEE. The V end was cut by 0 bases, the J end by 7 bases, with 11 bases between. As DNA, the CDR3 is TGTGCCAGCAGCGTAGGATGGGTGTCCCAGCCCCAGCATTTT. Translated: CASSVGWVSQPQHF.

This clonotype was recorded once. The rearrangement uses TRBV12-3 or TRBV12-4 and TRBJ2-1; D uncertain. V was clipped by 5 bases and J by 6 bases, with 17 bases between them. The CDR3 runs 15 residues. Written as DNA, the CDR3 is TGTGCCAGCAGTGACTCAAGCAGGTTGGGCAATGAGCAGTTCTTC. Encoded protein: CASSDSSRLGNEQFF.

V usage is TRBV5-1 and J usage is TRBJ2-5; TRBD2 might be the D (6 bases). Trimming removed 7 bases at V and 5 bases at J, with 9 bases between. This CDR3 contains 11 residues. The germline gives CDR1 SGHRS, CDR2 YFSETQ. For the CDR3, the DNA is TGCGCCAGCTGGGGAGGTGAGACCCAGTACTTC. Its protein is CASWGGETQYF.

V usage is TRBV7-9 and J usage is TRBJ1-2; TRBD1 agrees at 7 bases. Germline V gives CDR1 SEHNR, CDR2 FQNEAQ (reference sequence). CDR3 length: 14 residues. V shed 5 bases, J shed 8 bases, and the junction held 11 bases outside the gene matches. The CDR3 DNA reads as TGTGCCAGCAGCACTGGGACAGAACTATGGGGCTACACCTTC. It specifies CASSTGTELWGYTF.

The chain carries TRBV6-5 and TRBJ2-7; D may match TRBD1 or TRBD2 (7 bases each). The CDR3 covers 14 residues. The V and J ends lost 2 bases and 5 bases respectively, with 13 bases between them. Germline CDR1 reads MNHEY; CDR2 reads SVGAGI. CDR3 sequence: CASSYGEGAHEQYF. CDR3 nucleotide sequence: TGTGCCAGCAGTTACGGGGAGGGGGCCCACGAGCAGTACTTC.

The CDR3 nucleotides read TGTGCTAGTGGTTCTCGAGTCGACGAGCAGTACTTC. Translating gives CASGSRVDEQYF. The chain has TRBV12-5 and TRBJ2-7; D unresolved. Per germline, CDR1 LGHNT and CDR2 FRNRAP. With 4 bases removed from V and 5 bases from J, the gap between germline ends came to 9 bases. CDR3 length: 12 amino acids.

J is TRBJ2-1 and V is TRBV10-3, with 10 bases identical to TRBD2. Germline V gives CDR1 ENHRY, CDR2 SYGVKD. The CDR3 consists of 14 residues. With V trimmed by 5 bases and J by 5 bases, 3 bases remained unmatched. The CDR3 loop reads CAISRTSGDNEQFF. The CDR3 bases are TGTGCCATCAGTAGGACTAGCGGTGACAATGAGCAGTTCTTC.

The CDR3 here is CSAPRLALYNEQFF. For the CDR3, the DNA is TGCAGTGCCCCTCGACTAGCGCTATACAATGAGCAGTTCTTC. The chain recombines TRBV20-1 with TRBJ2-1; 8 bases fit TRBD2. This CDR3 spans 14 amino acids. V was pared by 6 bases and J by 4 bases, with 8 bases of the junction left unmatched. Germline V gene data show CDR1 as DFQATT and CDR2 as SNEGSKA (reference sequence).

The chain has TRBV4-1 and TRBJ2-1; D gene ambiguous. Germline CDR1 is MGHRA and CDR2 is YSYEKL. With 2 bases removed from V and 7 bases from J, the gap between germline ends came to 9 bases. The CDR3 is 13 residues long. CDR3 amino acids: CASSQRYENEQFF. The CDR3 bases are TGCGCCAGCAGCCAACGCTATGAGAATGAGCAGTTCTTC.

The chain is built from TRBV2 and TRBJ2-5, with D tentatively TRBD1 (6 bases). This CDR3 contains 12 residues. Germline-derived CDR1 and CDR2 are SNHLY and FYNNEI. V dropped 1 base and J dropped 11 bases, with 11 bases sitting between them. CDR3 region: CASSEGQGLQYF. CDR3 sequence (DNA): TGTGCCAGCAGTGAAGGCCAGGGGCTTCAGTACTTC.

CDR3 nucleotides: TGTGCCAGCAGCTCCGGTCGTCTAGATCTTTACGAGCAGTACTTC. This sequence encodes CASSSGRLDLYEQYF. The rearrangement joins TRBV5-6 to TRBJ2-7, with no clear D. CDR1 is SGHDT, CDR2 YYEEEE, per germline. The V gene lost 3 bases and the J gene lost 4 bases, with 17 bases spanning the gap. CDR3 length: 15 residues. The full variable domain, with the rest looked up from reference TRBV5-6 and TRBJ2-7, is DAGVTQSPTHLIKTRGQQVTLRCSPKSGHDTVSWYQQALGQGPQFIFQYYEEEERQRGNFPDRFSGHQFPNYSSELNVNALLLGDSALYLCASSSGRLDLYEQYFGPGTRLTVT.